The clone carrying this T cell receptor beta chain has ten or more counts. Its antigen is currently unknown. The junction differs from germline at one of its ends, possibly a read error. Sequencing libraries for TCR beta were prepared with iRepertoire HTBI primers and Arm-PCR of CDR3 regions. TCRdb processed the multiplex PCR reads anew with MiXCR; each CDR3 protein has one entry. The sample holds 680,000 or so distinct CDR3 sequences, roughly 15% seen once. This entry is derived from a study of regulatory T cells in long-lasting Graves disease. The CDR3 totals 14 residues. Germline values: CDR1 SNHLY, CDR2 FYNNEI. Time point described: newly diagnosed GD, antithyroid drugs for less than 3 months. With RNA extracted from PBMCs as input, the TCR library was made. In each case, Graves' disease was diagnosed per American Thyroid Association guidelines. Study-wide findings and caveats: Newly diagnosed patients shared about a thousand public clonotypes; persistent patients shared approximately 2,900.

This same sample was also part of a study on T cells in Graves' hyperthyroidism and ophthalmopathy. From that paper: HTBI primers were used for first-round RT-PCR of the TCR CDR3. Most thyroid clonotypes expanded above 0.001 appeared in blood too.

The sequenced sample was peripheral blood mononuclear cells (PBMCs), obtained at new diagnosis, from a patient treated with antithyroid drugs. This TCR derives from a woman aged 25 to 39 with Graves disease. V gene TRBV2 combines with J gene TRBJ2-5; 8 nucleotides line up with TRBD1. This CDR3 reads CASREGQGRETQYF. CDR3 coding DNA: TGTGCCAGCAGGGAAGGACAGGGTAGGGAGACCCAGTACTTC.